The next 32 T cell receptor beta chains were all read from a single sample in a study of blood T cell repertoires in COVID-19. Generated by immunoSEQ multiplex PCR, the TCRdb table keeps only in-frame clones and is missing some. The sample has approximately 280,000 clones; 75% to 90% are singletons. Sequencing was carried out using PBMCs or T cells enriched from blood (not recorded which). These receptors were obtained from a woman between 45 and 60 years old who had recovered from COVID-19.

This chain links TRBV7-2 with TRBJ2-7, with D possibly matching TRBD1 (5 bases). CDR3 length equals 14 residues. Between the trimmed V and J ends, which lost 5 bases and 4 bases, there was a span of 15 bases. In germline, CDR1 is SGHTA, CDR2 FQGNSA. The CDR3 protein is CASSPDNGAYEQYF. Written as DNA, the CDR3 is TGTGCCAGCAGCCCCGATAATGGGGCTTACGAGCAGTACTTC. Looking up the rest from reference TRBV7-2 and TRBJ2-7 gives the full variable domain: GAGVSQSPSNKVTEKGKDVELRCDPISGHTALYWYRQSLGQGLEFLIYFQGNSAPDKSGLPSDRFSAERTGGSVSTLTIQRTQQEDSAVYLCASSPDNGAYEQYFGPGTRLTVT.

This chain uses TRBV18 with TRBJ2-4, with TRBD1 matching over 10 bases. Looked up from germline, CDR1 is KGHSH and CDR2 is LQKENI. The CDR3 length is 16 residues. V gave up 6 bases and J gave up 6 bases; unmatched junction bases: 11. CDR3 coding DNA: TGTGCCAGCTCCTACCGGGACAGGGGCAGTGGAAACATTCAGTACTTC. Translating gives CASSYRDRGSGNIQYF.

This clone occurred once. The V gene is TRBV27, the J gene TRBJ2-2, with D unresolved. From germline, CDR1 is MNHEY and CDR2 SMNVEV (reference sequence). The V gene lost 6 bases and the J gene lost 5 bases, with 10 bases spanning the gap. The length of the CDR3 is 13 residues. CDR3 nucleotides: TGTGCCAGCAGGGATCTAGGTACCGGGGAGCTGTTTTTT. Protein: CASRDLGTGELFF.

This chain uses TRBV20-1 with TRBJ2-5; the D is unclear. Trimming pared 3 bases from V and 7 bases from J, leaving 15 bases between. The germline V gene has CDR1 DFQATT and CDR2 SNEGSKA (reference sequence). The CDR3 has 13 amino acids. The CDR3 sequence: CSASETATGTQYF. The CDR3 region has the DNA TGCAGTGCTAGTGAAACAGCCACCGGGACCCAGTACTTC.

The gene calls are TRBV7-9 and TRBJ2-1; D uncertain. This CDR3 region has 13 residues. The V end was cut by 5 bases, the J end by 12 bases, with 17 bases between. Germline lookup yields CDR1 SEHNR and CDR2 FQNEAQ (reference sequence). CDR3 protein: CASSPFPRSRQFF. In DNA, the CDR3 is TGTGCCAGCAGCCCCTTCCCCCGTTCTCGGCAGTTCTTC.

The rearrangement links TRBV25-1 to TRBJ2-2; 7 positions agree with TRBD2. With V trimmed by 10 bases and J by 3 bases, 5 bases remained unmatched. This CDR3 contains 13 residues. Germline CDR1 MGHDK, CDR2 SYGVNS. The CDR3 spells CATWGGDTGELFF. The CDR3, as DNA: TGTGCCACCTGGGGGGGGGACACCGGGGAGCTGTTTTTT.

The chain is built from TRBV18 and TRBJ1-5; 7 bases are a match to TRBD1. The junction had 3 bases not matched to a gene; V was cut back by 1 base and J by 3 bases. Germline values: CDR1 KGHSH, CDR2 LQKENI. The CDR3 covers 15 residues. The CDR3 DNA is TGTGCCAGCTCACCACAGGGGGCCCCCAATCAGCCCCAGCATTTT. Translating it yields CASSPQGAPNQPQHF. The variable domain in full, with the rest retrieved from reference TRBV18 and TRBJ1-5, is NAGVMQNPRHLVRRRGQEARLRCSPMKGHSHVYWYRQLPEEGLKFMVYLQKENIIDESGMPKERFSAEFPKEGPSILRIQQVVRGDSAAYFCASSPQGAPNQPQHFGDGTRLSIL.

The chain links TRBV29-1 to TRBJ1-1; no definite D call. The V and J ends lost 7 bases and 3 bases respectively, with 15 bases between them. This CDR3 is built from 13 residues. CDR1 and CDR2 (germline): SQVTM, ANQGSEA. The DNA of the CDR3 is TGCAGCGGCCATACCAACGTAGACACTGAAGCTTTCTTT. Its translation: CSGHTNVDTEAFF.

In DNA, the CDR3 is TGTGCCAGCAGCTTGGGGACAGCTGGTGGCGAGCAGTACTTC. Protein product: CASSLGTAGGEQYF. This chain links TRBV7-3 with TRBJ2-7; TRBD1 aligns across 7 bases. With V trimmed by 3 bases and J by 6 bases, 8 bases remained unmatched. This CDR3 has 14 residues. Per germline, CDR1 SGHTA and CDR2 FQGTGA.

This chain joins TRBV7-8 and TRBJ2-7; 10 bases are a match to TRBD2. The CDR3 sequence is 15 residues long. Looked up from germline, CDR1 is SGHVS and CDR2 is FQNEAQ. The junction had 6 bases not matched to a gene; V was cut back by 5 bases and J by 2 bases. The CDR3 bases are TGTGCCAGCAGCCAAGGAGCGGGAGGGACCTACGAGCAGTACTTC. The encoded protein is CASSQGAGGTYEQYF.

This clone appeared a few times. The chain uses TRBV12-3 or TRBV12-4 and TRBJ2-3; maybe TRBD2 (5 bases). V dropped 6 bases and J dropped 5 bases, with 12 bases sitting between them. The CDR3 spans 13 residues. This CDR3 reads CASRTISVDTQYF. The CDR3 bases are TGTGCCAGCAGGACTATCTCCGTAGATACGCAGTATTTT.

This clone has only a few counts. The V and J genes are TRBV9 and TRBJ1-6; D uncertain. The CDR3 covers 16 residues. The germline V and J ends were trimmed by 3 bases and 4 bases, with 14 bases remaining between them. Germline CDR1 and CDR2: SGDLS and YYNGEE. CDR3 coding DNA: TGTGCCAGCAGCGACCCGCCCTGGCAGTATAATTCACCCCTCCACTTT. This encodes CASSDPPWQYNSPLHF.

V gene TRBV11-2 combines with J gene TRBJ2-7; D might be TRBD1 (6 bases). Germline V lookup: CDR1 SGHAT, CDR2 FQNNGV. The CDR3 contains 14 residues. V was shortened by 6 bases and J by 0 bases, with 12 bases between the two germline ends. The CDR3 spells CASRHAGASYEQYF. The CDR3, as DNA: TGTGCCAGCAGACACGCAGGGGCCTCCTACGAGCAGTACTTC.

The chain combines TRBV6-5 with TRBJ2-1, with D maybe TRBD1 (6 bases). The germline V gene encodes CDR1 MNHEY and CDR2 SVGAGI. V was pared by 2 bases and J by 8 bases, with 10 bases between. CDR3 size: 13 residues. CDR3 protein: CASSYTGSDEQFF. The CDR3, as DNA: TGTGCCAGCAGTTACACAGGGTCCGATGAGCAGTTCTTC.

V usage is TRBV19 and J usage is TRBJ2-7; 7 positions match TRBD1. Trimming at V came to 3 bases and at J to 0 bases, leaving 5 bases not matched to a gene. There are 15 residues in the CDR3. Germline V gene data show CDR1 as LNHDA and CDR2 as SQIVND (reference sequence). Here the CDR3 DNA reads TGTGCCAGTAGTATGCCGGGACAGAGCTCCTACGAGCAGTACTTC. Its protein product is CASSMPGQSSYEQYF.

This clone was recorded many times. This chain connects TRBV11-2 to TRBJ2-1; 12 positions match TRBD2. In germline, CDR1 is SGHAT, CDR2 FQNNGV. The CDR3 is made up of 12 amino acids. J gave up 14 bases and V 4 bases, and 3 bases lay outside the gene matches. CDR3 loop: CASSYLAGGEFF. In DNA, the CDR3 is TGTGCCAGCAGCTACCTAGCGGGAGGGGAGTTCTTC.

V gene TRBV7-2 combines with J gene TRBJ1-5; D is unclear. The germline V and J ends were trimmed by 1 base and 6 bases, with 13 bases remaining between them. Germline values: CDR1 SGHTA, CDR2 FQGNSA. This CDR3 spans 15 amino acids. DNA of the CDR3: TGTGCCAGCAGCTTAGTTCCAGGCTCCGGTCAGCCCCAGCATTTT. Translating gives CASSLVPGSGQPQHF.

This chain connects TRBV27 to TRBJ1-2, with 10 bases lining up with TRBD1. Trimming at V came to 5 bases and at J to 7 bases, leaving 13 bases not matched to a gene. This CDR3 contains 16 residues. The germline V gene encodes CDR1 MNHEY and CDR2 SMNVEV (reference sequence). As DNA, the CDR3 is TGTGCCAGCAGTCCCCGGGGGACAGGGGAATTGGGTGGCTACACCTTC. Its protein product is CASSPRGTGELGGYTF.

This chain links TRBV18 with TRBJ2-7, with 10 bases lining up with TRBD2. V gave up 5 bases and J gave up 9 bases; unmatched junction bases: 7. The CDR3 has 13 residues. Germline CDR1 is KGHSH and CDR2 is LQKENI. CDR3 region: CASSTSGIIGQYF. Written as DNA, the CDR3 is TGTGCCAGCTCAACTAGCGGGATCATAGGGCAGTACTTC.

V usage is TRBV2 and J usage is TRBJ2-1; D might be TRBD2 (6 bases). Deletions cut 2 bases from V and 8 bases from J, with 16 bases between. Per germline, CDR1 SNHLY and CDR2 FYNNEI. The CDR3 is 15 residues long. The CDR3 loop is CASSESGASVHEQFF. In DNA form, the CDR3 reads TGTGCCAGCAGTGAAAGTGGGGCTAGCGTGCATGAGCAGTTCTTC.

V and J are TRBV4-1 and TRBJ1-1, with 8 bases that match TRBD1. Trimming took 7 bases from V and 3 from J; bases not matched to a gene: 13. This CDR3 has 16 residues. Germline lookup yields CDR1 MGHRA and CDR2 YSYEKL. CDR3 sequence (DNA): TGCGCCAGCACCACCAGGGAGAACAGGGGGGACACTGAAGCTTTCTTT. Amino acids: CASTTRENRGDTEAFF.

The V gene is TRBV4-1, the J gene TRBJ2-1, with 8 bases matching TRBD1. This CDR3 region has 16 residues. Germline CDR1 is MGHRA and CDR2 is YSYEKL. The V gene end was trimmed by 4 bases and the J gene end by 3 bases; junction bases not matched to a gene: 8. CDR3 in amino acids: CASSLAGTGVYNEQFF. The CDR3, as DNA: TGCGCCAGCAGCCTCGCCGGGACAGGTGTCTACAATGAGCAGTTCTTC.

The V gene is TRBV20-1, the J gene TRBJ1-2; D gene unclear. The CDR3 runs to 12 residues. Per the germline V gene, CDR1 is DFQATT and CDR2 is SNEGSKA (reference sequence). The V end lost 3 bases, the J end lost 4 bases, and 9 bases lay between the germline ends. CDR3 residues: CSASREPYGYTF. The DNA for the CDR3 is TGCAGTGCTAGTAGGGAGCCCTATGGCTACACCTTC.

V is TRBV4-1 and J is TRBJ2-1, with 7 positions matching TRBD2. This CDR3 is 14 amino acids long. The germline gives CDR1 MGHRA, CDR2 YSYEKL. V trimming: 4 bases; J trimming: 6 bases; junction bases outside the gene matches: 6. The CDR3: CASSPTSSFNEQFF. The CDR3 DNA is TGCGCCAGCAGCCCGACTAGCAGCTTCAATGAGCAGTTCTTC.

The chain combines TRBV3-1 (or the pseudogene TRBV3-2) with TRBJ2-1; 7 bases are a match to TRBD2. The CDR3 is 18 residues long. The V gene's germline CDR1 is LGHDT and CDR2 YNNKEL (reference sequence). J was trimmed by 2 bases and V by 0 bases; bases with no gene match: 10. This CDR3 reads CASSQDRGTSATYNEQFF. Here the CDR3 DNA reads TGTGCCAGCAGCCAAGATCGGGGTACTAGCGCCACCTACAATGAGCAGTTCTTC.

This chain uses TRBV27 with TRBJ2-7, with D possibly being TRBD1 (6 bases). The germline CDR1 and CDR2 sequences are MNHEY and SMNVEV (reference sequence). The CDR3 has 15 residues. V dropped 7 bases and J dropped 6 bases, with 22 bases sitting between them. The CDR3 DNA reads TGTGCCAGCACCCGAAATAGTGGGGGCCAGTCCGAGCAGTACTTC. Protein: CASTRNSGGQSEQYF.

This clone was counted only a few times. CDR3 residues: CASHVVGGNEKLFF. The DNA for the CDR3 is TGTGCCAGCCACGTTGTCGGGGGAAATGAAAAACTGTTTTTT. The chain joins TRBV28 to TRBJ1-4; tentatively, D is TRBD1 (5 bases). V lost 8 bases and J 5 bases, leaving 15 bases between the germline ends. Germline CDR1 reads MDHEN; CDR2 reads SYDVKM. The CDR3 contains 14 residues.

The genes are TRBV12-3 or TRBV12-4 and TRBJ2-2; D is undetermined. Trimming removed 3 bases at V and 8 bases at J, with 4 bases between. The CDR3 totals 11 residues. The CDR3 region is CASSFMGELFF. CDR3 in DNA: TGTGCCAGCAGTTTCATGGGGGAGCTGTTTTTT.

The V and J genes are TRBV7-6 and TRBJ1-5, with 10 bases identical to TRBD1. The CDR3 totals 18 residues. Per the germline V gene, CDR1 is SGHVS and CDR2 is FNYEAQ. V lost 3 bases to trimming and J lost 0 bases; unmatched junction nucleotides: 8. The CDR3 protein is CASSFRDRGRDSNQPQHF. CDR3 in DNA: TGTGCCAGCAGCTTCCGGGACAGGGGACGGGATAGCAATCAGCCCCAGCATTTT.

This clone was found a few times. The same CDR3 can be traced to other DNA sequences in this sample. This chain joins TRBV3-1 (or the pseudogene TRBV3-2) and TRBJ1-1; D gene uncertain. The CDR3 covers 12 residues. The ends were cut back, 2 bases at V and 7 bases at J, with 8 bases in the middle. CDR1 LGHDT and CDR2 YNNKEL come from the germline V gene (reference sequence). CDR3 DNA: TGTGCCAGCAGCCAAACGGGTTATGAAGCTTTCTTT. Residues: CASSQTGYEAFF.

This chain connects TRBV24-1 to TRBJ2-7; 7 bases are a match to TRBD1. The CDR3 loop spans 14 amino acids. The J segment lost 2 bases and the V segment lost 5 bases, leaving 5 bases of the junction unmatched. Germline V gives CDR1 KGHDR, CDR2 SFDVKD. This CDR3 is CATSASGGPYEQYF. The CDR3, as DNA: TGTGCCACCAGTGCTTCAGGGGGACCCTACGAGCAGTACTTC.

This CDR3 is CASSMVSDQPQHF. For the CDR3, the DNA is TGTGCCAGTAGTATGGTGTCGGATCAGCCCCAGCATTTT. The chain combines TRBV19 with TRBJ1-5, with D hard to call. Trimming shortened V by 3 bases and J by 5 bases, and 8 bases separated the two germline ends. The CDR3 length is 13 residues. Per germline, CDR1 LNHDA and CDR2 SQIVND (reference sequence).